Presented here are 7 T cell receptor beta chains from one specimen sequenced in a study of metastatic and nonmetastatic thyroid tumors. TCRdb reprocessed the PCR reads using MiXCR. The data show some 15,000 clones, with roughly 13% seen just once and about 30% held by the top ten. Thyroid surgery had not been preceded by any treatment in any patient. Sequencing used blood. Receptor source: a female donor with papillary thyroid cancer or a benign thyroid nodule (not recorded which). Some clones in this sample may be carry-over from other donors' samples.

This clone has more than one count but fewer than ten. This may come from a read error, since a much larger clone is one base off. The chain uses TRBV28 and TRBJ1-5, with 7 bases lining up with TRBD1. The CDR3 consists of 15 residues. V was pared by 8 bases and J by 7 bases, with 14 bases of the junction left unmatched. Germline V gives CDR1 MDHEN, CDR2 SYDVKM. DNA of the CDR3: TGTGCCAGCTGGTCAGGACCAGGGGGGGTCCAGCCCCAGCATTTT. This encodes CASWSGPGGVQPQHF.

This clone occurred a few times. A junction end diverges from the germline sequence, so it may reflect a read error. The chain uses TRBV27 and TRBJ1-1; D may be TRBD1 (5 bases). CDR3 size: 14 residues. The germline V gene encodes CDR1 MNHEY and CDR2 SMNVEV (reference sequence). CDR3: CSSSFTRGTYEAFF. Written as DNA, the CDR3 is TGTTCCAGCAGTTTTACGCGAGGGACTTATGAGGCTTTCTTT.

As regards this clone: A junction end diverges from the germline sequence, so it may reflect a read error. The chain recombines TRBV28 with TRBJ1-1; D remains unclear. Germline V lookup: CDR1 MDHEN, CDR2 SYDVKM. This CDR3 has 14 residues. CDR3 loop: CASSLWQANTGAFF. The DNA for the CDR3 is TGTGCCAGCAGTTTATGGCAAGCTAACACTGGAGCTTTCTTT. Full variable domain (remainder filled in from reference TRBV28 and TRBJ1-1): DVKVTQSSRYLVKRTGEKVFLECVQDMDHENMFWYRQDPGLGLRLIYFSYDVKMKEKGDIPEGYSVSREKKERFSLILESASTNQTSMYLCASSLWQANTGAFFGQGTRLTVV.

This clone came up many times. This rearrangement joins TRBV11-2 to TRBJ1-1; a weak D match, TRBD1 (5 bases). Germline CDR1 SGHAT, CDR2 FQNNGV. The V and J ends lost 3 bases and 4 bases respectively, with 12 bases between them. This CDR3 region has 14 residues. The chain's CDR3 is CASSFSSGVTEAFF. CDR3 in DNA: TGTGCCAGCAGCTTTAGCTCGGGGGTCACTGAAGCTTTCTTT.

This chain joins TRBV4-1 and TRBJ2-3; 9 bases align to TRBD1. CDR1 is MGHRA, CDR2 YSYEKL, per germline. V gave up 6 bases and J gave up 4 bases; unmatched junction bases: 17. This CDR3 contains 18 residues. CDR3 DNA sequence: TGCGCCAGCAGTTATAGAGGGCGGACAGGGGCTGGCTCAGATACGCAGTATTTT. Amino acid sequence: CASSYRGRTGAGSDTQYF.

This clone is medium-sized in the sample. The chain couples TRBV6-1 to TRBJ2-2, with D uncertain. Germline CDR1 and CDR2: MNHNS and SASEGT. Trimming pared 10 bases from V and 4 bases from J, leaving 16 bases between. CDR3 length: 14 residues. The CDR3, as DNA: TGTGCCACCAACCCCATATCGGGCACCGGGGAGCTGTTTTTT. It translates to CATNPISGTGELFF.

As for this clone: The junction does not match germline at one end; this may be a read error. The V and J genes are TRBV28 and TRBJ1-1, with TRBD1 matching over 8 bases. The CDR3 runs to 16 residues. Germline V gene sequence: CDR1 MDHEN, CDR2 SYDVKM. CDR3 DNA sequence: TGTGCCAGCAGTTTCCGAGTGTGGGACAGGTACACTGGAGCTTTCTTT. This encodes CASSFRVWDRYTGAFF.